One sample yielded the 14 T cell receptor beta chains listed below, sequenced in a study of T cells in Graves' hyperthyroidism and ophthalmopathy. TCR beta CDR3 regions were amplified from RNA transcripts. HTBI primers were used for first-round RT-PCR of the TCR CDR3. Each CDR3 protein is one row after TCRdb ran MiXCR on the multiplex PCR reads. The table has 700,000 to 850,000 distinct CDR3 sequences, approximately 40% seen once. The sample consisted of blood. These receptors were obtained from a middle-aged woman with Graves' hyperthyroidism.

The genes are TRBV7-9 and TRBJ2-3, with D perhaps TRBD1 (6 bases). V lost 1 base and J 4 bases, leaving 12 bases between the germline ends. Germline CDR1 is SEHNR and CDR2 is FQNEAQ (reference sequence). The CDR3 totals 15 residues. CDR3 bases: TGTGCCAGCAGCTTAGAACACAGGGTTCCAGATACGCAGTATTTT. Protein: CASSLEHRVPDTQYF.

This clonotype was found once. V is TRBV7-6 and J is TRBJ1-1, with D perhaps TRBD1 (5 bases). The CDR3 is 16 residues long. The germline V and J ends were trimmed by 1 base and 0 bases, with 12 bases remaining between them. Germline CDR1 and CDR2: SGHVS and FNYEAQ. CDR3 sequence reads: CASSLGGASMNTEAFF. DNA of the CDR3: TGTGCCAGCAGCTTAGGAGGGGCCTCCATGAACACTGAAGCTTTCTTT.

This clonotype occurred a few times. The rearrangement links TRBV5-1 to TRBJ2-5, with a tentative D call TRBD2 (6 bases). CDR3 length: 16 amino acids. V gave up 3 bases and J gave up 5 bases, with 20 bases separating them. Germline assignment: CDR1 SGHRS and CDR2 YFSETQ. This CDR3 reads CASSSPGPSGFETQYF. The CDR3 coding sequence is TGCGCCAGCAGCTCCCCGGGACCCAGCGGGTTTGAGACCCAGTACTTC.

This clonotype occurred many times. The chain carries TRBV9 and TRBJ1-1; D gene unclear. Germline loops: CDR1 SGDLS, CDR2 YYNGEE. The V and J ends lost 0 bases and 1 base respectively, with 10 bases between them. The CDR3 is 15 residues long. DNA for the CDR3: TGTGCCAGCAGCGTAGTTAGGCAGGCGAACACTGAAGCTTTCTTT. It encodes CASSVVRQANTEAFF.

The sample holds a few counts of this clonotype. The chain joins TRBV5-8 to TRBJ1-3, with a tentative D call TRBD1 (6 bases). Trimming stripped 1 base from V and 7 bases from J, with 12 bases between. The CDR3 has 14 amino acids. Germline V gives CDR1 SGHTS, CDR2 YDEGEE. CDR3 region: CASSLKYRANTIYF. The CDR3 DNA reads as TGTGCCAGCAGCTTGAAGTACAGGGCCAACACCATATATTTT.

The rearrangement links TRBV12-3 or TRBV12-4 to TRBJ1-1; unclear D gene. CDR3 length: 16 residues. Trimming stripped 6 bases from V and 0 bases from J, with 17 bases between. CDR3 in amino acids: CASSDPDRALNTEAFF. Here the CDR3 DNA reads TGTGCCAGCAGCGACCCGGACCGCGCGTTGAACACTGAAGCTTTCTTT.

In this sample, this clonotype turned up many times. The rearrangement links TRBV7-9 to TRBJ1-3; D remains unclear. The length of the CDR3 is 18 residues. Per the germline V gene, CDR1 is SEHNR and CDR2 is FQNEAQ (reference sequence). Trimming shortened V by 5 bases and J by 0 bases, and 20 bases separated the two germline ends. CDR3 amino acids: CASSPRVHGRYSGNTIYF. The DNA of the CDR3 is TGTGCCAGCAGCCCCCGGGTCCACGGGCGGTACTCTGGAAACACCATATATTTT.

The CDR3 DNA sequence: TGTGCCAGCAGGACGACAGGGGATAGCAATCAGCCCCAGCATTTT. Protein: CASRTTGDSNQPQHF. The chain recombines TRBV2 with TRBJ1-5; 8 bases fit TRBD1. The CDR3 is 15 amino acids. Per germline, CDR1 SNHLY and CDR2 FYNNEI. The V segment lost 6 bases and the J segment 0 bases; nucleotides outside the gene matches: 4.

For this clonotype: Just one base apart from a much larger clone, this may be a read error. The V gene is TRBV7-2, the J gene TRBJ1-6; D remains unclear. V dropped 0 bases and J dropped 0 bases, with 6 bases sitting between them. Germline V gives CDR1 SGHTA, CDR2 FQGNSA. The CDR3 spans 16 residues. CDR3: CASSLAESSYNSPLHF. As DNA, the CDR3 is TGTGCCAGCAGCTTAGCGGAAAGCTCCTATAATTCACCCCTCCACTTT.

The table lists this clonotype with a few counts. This chain links TRBV5-1 with TRBJ1-2; 9 bases are shared with TRBD1. This CDR3 spans 16 amino acids. Germline loops: CDR1 SGHRS, CDR2 YFSETQ. Trimming cost V 3 bases and J 3 bases; bases outside gene matches: 9. The CDR3 sequence is CASSWAGTGFDYGYTF. The CDR3 DNA reads as TGCGCCAGCAGCTGGGCCGGGACAGGGTTTGACTATGGCTACACCTTC.

For this clonotype: A read error may produce the germline difference seen at one junction end. The chain has TRBV7-6 and TRBJ2-7; a possible D gene is TRBD2 (6 bases). The J call may not be correct, given that the DNA end is closer to TRBJ2-1. This CDR3 contains 15 residues. Per the germline V gene, CDR1 is SGHVS and CDR2 is FNYEAQ. DNA of the CDR3: TGTGCTAGCAGCTTAGCGGTGGCAGGGAGCAATGAGCAGTTCTTC. Residues: CASSLAVAGSNEQFF.

This clonotype was counted only a few times. V usage is TRBV19 and J usage is TRBJ1-5, with D maybe TRBD1 (5 bases). The CDR3 has 17 amino acids. Germline V gene sequence: CDR1 LNHDA, CDR2 SQIVND (reference sequence). With 3 bases removed from V and 3 bases from J, the gap between germline ends came to 18 bases. The CDR3 DNA sequence: TGTGCCAGTAGTATCCCAACAGGCTGGGAGGTCAATCAGCCCCAGCATTTT. Residues: CASSIPTGWEVNQPQHF.

The V gene is TRBV10-3, the J gene TRBJ2-5; the D is unclear. Germline CDR1 ENHRY, CDR2 SYGVKD. The V and J ends lost 4 bases and 2 bases respectively, with 8 bases between them. The CDR3 contains 13 residues. The CDR3 loop is CAISAVGQETQYF. CDR3 bases: TGTGCCATCAGTGCAGTGGGGCAAGAGACCCAGTACTTC.

Here the CDR3 DNA reads TGTGCCAGCTCACCACCTCTAACAGGGATGAACACTGAAGCTTTCTTT. It translates to CASSPPLTGMNTEAFF. The V and J genes are TRBV18 and TRBJ1-1, with D perhaps TRBD1 (6 bases). This CDR3 has 16 residues. V was cut by 0 bases and J by 0 bases, with 11 bases left in between. From germline, CDR1 is KGHSH and CDR2 LQKENI.